The sequence of this T cell receptor beta chain was determined in a study of shared clonotypes between healthy human individuals. Overall study results and limits: Approximately 5.1% was the fraction of naive CD4 clonotypes found shared across a few donors.

A word on this clone: What it binds is unknown. The germline gene is not matched at one end of the junction; a read error may be the cause.

Replicate sorted-subset PCRs were loaded with 150 to 250 ng DNA, tens of thousands of T cell genomes. Using immunoSEQ multiplex PCR, the repertoire was profiled, and TCRdb retains in-frame clones only, with some absent. The data show roughly 1 million clones, around 76% seen once. Germline V lookup: CDR1 SEHNR, CDR2 FQNEAQ (reference sequence). This CDR3 region has 14 residues. Naive CD4+ cells were CD45RA-selected; the remaining cells were memory. This receptor was identified in a man between 18 and 35 years old in good health. Specimen: memory CD4+ T cells sorted from blood. Specified subset: CD45RA-negative fraction. J is TRBJ1-5 and V is TRBV7-9; D possibly corresponds to TRBD1 (6 bases). CDR3 protein: CASSDTTGNQPRHF. The CDR3 region has the DNA TGTGCCAGCAGCGATACGACAGGAAACCAGCCCCGGCATTTT.